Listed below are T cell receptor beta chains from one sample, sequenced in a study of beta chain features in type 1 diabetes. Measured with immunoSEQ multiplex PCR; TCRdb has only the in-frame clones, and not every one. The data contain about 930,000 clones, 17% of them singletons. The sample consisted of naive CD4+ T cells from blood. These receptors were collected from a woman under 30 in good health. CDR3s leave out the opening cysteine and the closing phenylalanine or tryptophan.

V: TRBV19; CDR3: AGFSGHQETQY
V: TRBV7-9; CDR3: ASSFGRSRTGELF
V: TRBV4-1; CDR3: ASSQGQGSYNEQF
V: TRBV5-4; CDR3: ASSLYRESTEAF
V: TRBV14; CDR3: ASSQGPGLATQDTQY
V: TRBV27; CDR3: ASSYRQGNYEQY
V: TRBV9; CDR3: ASSPPGTSGTYEQY
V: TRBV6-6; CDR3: ASSSFVSTGPA
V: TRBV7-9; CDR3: ASSSRDRESRPAENEQF
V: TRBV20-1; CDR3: SALSGSVQY
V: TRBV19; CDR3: ASSIGTAGGPYNEQF
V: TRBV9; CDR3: ASSGPDRAGEQY
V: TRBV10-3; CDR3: AISESPGGNQPQH
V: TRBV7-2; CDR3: ASSSSAHSSSYEQY
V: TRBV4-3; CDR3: ASSQRTSFAGELF
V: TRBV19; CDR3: ASSAVDRGTGELF
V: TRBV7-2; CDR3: ASTLDTSSYNEQF
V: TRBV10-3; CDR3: AISESGDYEQY
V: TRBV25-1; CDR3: ASRRDSAGAEQF
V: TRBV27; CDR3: ASSGQGPYNEQF